This TCR beta chain was sequenced for a study of cytomegalovirus exposure and HLA in healthy donors. In the study overall: An earlier analysis found 100 million or so unique TCR beta sequences from 200 million or so T cells. An early release of data contained roughly 86 million unique TCRs, which came from HLA-typed donors.

With respect to this clone: Its specificity is unknown.

Primers: 60 Vbeta forward and 13 Jbeta reverse. The protocol was immunoSEQ multiplex PCR, while the TCRdb copy is restricted to in-frame clones and leaves out a portion. The sample lists 30,000 to 50,000 clones, around 68% occurring once. The CDR3 is 18 residues long. CDR1 and CDR2 from the germline V gene are ENHRY and SYGVKD. The V and J ends lost 0 bases and 5 bases, in that order; junction bases with no gene match: 10. General study points: Accurate predictions that matched the HLA-A and HLA-B alleles of most subjects were reportedly made from TCR beta sequences.

The gene calls are TRBV10-3 and TRBJ1-5; 10 nucleotides line up with TRBD1. This TCR was recovered from a man aged 35 to 55 in good health and CMV-seronegative. The sequenced material came from PBMCs. The CDR3 loop reads CAISESTFDRGQDQPQHF. CDR3 nucleotides: TGTGCCATCAGTGAGTCAACGTTCGACAGGGGGCAGGATCAGCCCCAGCATTTT.